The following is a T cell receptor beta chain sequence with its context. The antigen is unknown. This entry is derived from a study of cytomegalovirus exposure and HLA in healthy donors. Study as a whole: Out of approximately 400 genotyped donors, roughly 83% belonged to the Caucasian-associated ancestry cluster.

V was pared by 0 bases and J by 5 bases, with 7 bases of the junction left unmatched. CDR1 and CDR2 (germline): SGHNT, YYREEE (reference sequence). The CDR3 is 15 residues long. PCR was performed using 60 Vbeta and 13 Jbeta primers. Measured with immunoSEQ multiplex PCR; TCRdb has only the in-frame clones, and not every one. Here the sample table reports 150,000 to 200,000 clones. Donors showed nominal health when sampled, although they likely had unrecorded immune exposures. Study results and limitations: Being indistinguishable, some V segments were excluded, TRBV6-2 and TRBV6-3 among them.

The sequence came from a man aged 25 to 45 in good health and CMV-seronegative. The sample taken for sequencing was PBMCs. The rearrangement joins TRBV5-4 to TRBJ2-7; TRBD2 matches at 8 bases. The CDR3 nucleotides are TGTGCCAGCAGCTTGGTACGGGAGGGCCTCCACGAGCAGTACTTC. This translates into CASSLVREGLHEQYF.